The entry below describes one T cell receptor beta chain. Its antigen is still unknown. This specimen belongs to a study of T cell responses to AZD1222 COVID-19 vaccine. Study-level findings and limits: The study sampled repertoires only after the peak T cell response.

TCRdb's copy holds only in-frame clones and misses some; the assay was immunoSEQ multiplex PCR. The sample lists approximately 110,000 clones; roughly 87% were seen once. V gave up 3 bases and J gave up 6 bases; unmatched junction bases: 5. The CDR3 totals 16 residues. CDR1 and CDR2 from the germline V gene are MNHNS and SASEGT. The sequencing used peripheral blood, collected on day 0 of AZD1222 vaccination. The J gene is TRBJ2-3, the V gene TRBV6-1; 14 positions agree with TRBD2. This clonotype originated in an adult in good health. CDR3 region: CASSETSGRASDTQYF. CDR3 coding DNA: TGTGCCAGCAGTGAGACTAGCGGGAGGGCCAGTGATACGCAGTATTTT.